This is a list of T cell receptor beta chains from one sample in a study of beta chain features in type 1 diabetes. TCRdb's table, derived via immunoSEQ multiplex PCR, lists solely in-frame clones and lacks some. This sample has some 230,000 clones; 9.6% occur once, and the top ten carry 0.03% to 0.035%. Input material: naive CD4+ T cells from blood. The receptors originated from a woman under 30 in good health. CDR3s include the opening cysteine and the closing phenylalanine or tryptophan. Each record gives: clone size, CDR3 length, D gene, V gene, J gene, CDR3 DNA, CDR3 protein. D genes are given only for firm matches. Size values are once, few and many counts, or a class for expanded clones, and some rows have none.

size: few; length: 14; D: .; V: TRBV30; J: TRBJ2-7; DNA: TGTGCCTGGAGTCCCCGGGACACCGACTACGAGCAGTACTTC; CDR3: CAWSPRDTDYEQYF
size: .; length: 16; D: .; V: TRBV4-1; J: TRBJ1-1; DNA: TGCGCCAGCAGCCAGCCCGAAGAGGCACGTGGCACTGAAGCTTTCTTT; CDR3: CASSQPEEARGTEAFF
size: .; length: 14; D: .; V: TRBV9; J: TRBJ2-2; DNA: TGTGCCAGCAGCTGGACAGCGAACACCGGGGAGCTGTTTTTT; CDR3: CASSWTANTGELFF
size: .; length: 15; D: TRBD1; V: TRBV25-1; J: TRBJ2-1; DNA: TGTGCCACCACCCTAACAAGTAACAGGGGTGGTGAGCAGTTCTTC; CDR3: CATTLTSNRGGEQFF
size: .; length: 16; D: .; V: TRBV5-1; J: TRBJ2-2; DNA: TGCGCCAGCAGCTTGGCTAGCGTCGCGAACACCGGGGAGCTGTTTTTT; CDR3: CASSLASVANTGELFF
size: .; length: 11; D: .; V: TRBV6-5; J: TRBJ1-4; DNA: TGTGCCAGCAGTCAGAATGAAAAACTGTTTTTT; CDR3: CASSQNEKLFF
size: .; length: 13; D: .; V: TRBV19; J: TRBJ2-5; DNA: TGTGCCAGTAGAAGGCGGAACCAAGAGACCCAGTACTTC; CDR3: CASRRRNQETQYF
size: .; length: 15; D: .; V: TRBV7-3; J: TRBJ1-3; DNA: TGTGCCAGCAGCTTAACGTCAGACTCTGGAAACACCATATATTTT; CDR3: CASSLTSDSGNTIYF
size: .; length: 12; D: .; V: TRBV5-1; J: TRBJ1-1; DNA: TGCGCCAGCAGCATACGGCCAGGTGAAGCTTTCTTT; CDR3: CASSIRPGEAFF
size: .; length: 17; D: .; V: TRBV9; J: TRBJ2-3; DNA: TGTGCCAGCAGCCAACCCCAGGGGGGACTAGTCACAGATACGCAGTATTTT; CDR3: CASSQPQGGLVTDTQYF
size: .; length: 16; D: .; V: TRBV5-4; J: TRBJ1-6; DNA: TGTGCCAGCAGCCAAGATGTAGGGAGGGGAGATTCACCCCTCCACTTT; CDR3: CASSQDVGRGDSPLHF
size: many; length: 18; D: .; V: TRBV18; J: TRBJ2-6; DNA: TGTGCCAGCTCACCACTTTCGGGTGCCGGGTCTGGGGCCAACGTCCTGACTTTC; CDR3: CASSPLSGAGSGANVLTF
size: .; length: 16; D: .; V: TRBV19; J: TRBJ2-1; DNA: TGTGCCAGTAGTATACCCGGCGGGACCTCTCAAATTGAGCAGTTCTTC; CDR3: CASSIPGGTSQIEQFF
size: many; length: 11; D: .; V: TRBV9; J: TRBJ1-2; DNA: TGTGCCAGCGGAGAAAACTATGGCTACACCTTC; CDR3: CASGENYGYTF
size: .; length: 13; D: .; V: TRBV7-9; J: TRBJ2-5; DNA: TGTGCCAGCAGCCAAGTCACTGGAGAGACCCAGTACTTC; CDR3: CASSQVTGETQYF
size: few; length: 13; D: TRBD1; V: TRBV5-1; J: TRBJ1-1; DNA: TGCGCCAGCCAGGGACAGGCGGACACTGAAGCTTTCTTT; CDR3: CASQGQADTEAFF
size: many; length: 13; D: .; V: TRBV29-1; J: TRBJ2-6; DNA: TGCAGCGTCCGGGACTCTGGGGCCAACGTCCTGACTTTC; CDR3: CSVRDSGANVLTF
size: .; length: 12; D: .; V: TRBV19; J: TRBJ1-1; DNA: TGTGCCAGTAGTATTGGGAGAACTGAAGCTTTCTTT; CDR3: CASSIGRTEAFF
size: few; length: 15; D: .; V: TRBV7-2; J: TRBJ2-5; DNA: TGTGCCAGCAGCCGACCTCGAGGGACTCAAGAGACCCAGTACTTC; CDR3: CASSRPRGTQETQYF
size: .; length: 11; D: .; V: TRBV11-3; J: TRBJ2-7; DNA: TGTGCCAGCAGCTTTACTGGCGAGCAGTACTTC; CDR3: CASSFTGEQYF
size: few; length: 15; D: TRBD2; V: TRBV5-1; J: TRBJ2-1; DNA: TGCGCCAGCAGCTCGGGGGGGACTTCTTACAATGAGCAGTTCTTC; CDR3: CASSSGGTSYNEQFF
size: .; length: 13; D: .; V: TRBV5-4; J: TRBJ2-7; DNA: TGTGCCAGCAGCGCGGCCCTAGTCCACGAGCAGTACTTC; CDR3: CASSAALVHEQYF
size: few; length: 14; D: .; V: TRBV5-1; J: TRBJ2-2; DNA: TGCGCCAGCAGGGATCGGGAGAACACCGGGGAGCTGTTTTTT; CDR3: CASRDRENTGELFF
size: .; length: 17; D: TRBD1; V: TRBV19; J: TRBJ2-1; DNA: TGTGCCAGTAGTATACGGTCAGGGGGCGCGTTGGGGAATGAGCAGTTCTTC; CDR3: CASSIRSGGALGNEQFF
size: .; length: 14; D: TRBD2; V: TRBV5-4; J: TRBJ2-5; DNA: TGTGCCAGCAGCAAAGCGGGGGGGGGAGAGACCCAGTACTTC; CDR3: CASSKAGGGETQYF
size: few; length: 14; D: TRBD1; V: TRBV6-5; J: TRBJ2-2; DNA: TGTGCCAGCAGCCGGGACAGGGGGACCGGGGAGCTGTTTTTT; CDR3: CASSRDRGTGELFF
size: few; length: 13; D: .; V: TRBV10-3; J: TRBJ1-1; DNA: TGTGCCATCACAGTACAGGAGAGTGCTGAAGCTTTCTTT; CDR3: CAITVQESAEAFF
size: .; length: 15; D: .; V: TRBV6-1; J: TRBJ2-1; DNA: TGTGCCAGCAGTGAAACGCGTGGACGAGGGAGTGAGCAGTTCTTC; CDR3: CASSETRGRGSEQFF
size: few; length: 16; D: TRBD1; V: TRBV5-4; J: TRBJ1-1; DNA: TGTGCCAGCAGCCCGGGCGGAGGGACAGTTTACACTGAAGCTTTCTTT; CDR3: CASSPGGGTVYTEAFF
size: few; length: 17; D: .; V: TRBV5-4; J: TRBJ2-7; DNA: TGTGCCAGCAGCTTGGAGGGGCTTCGTCGCGTTCCCGACGAGCAGTACTTC; CDR3: CASSLEGLRRVPDEQYF
size: few; length: 15; D: TRBD2; V: TRBV9; J: TRBJ2-5; DNA: TGTGCCAGCAGCGGGGGACTAGCGGGAATAGAGACCCAGTACTTC; CDR3: CASSGGLAGIETQYF
size: .; length: 16; D: .; V: TRBV28; J: TRBJ1-2; DNA: TGTGCCACCTCTTCTACGAGGGTGTCGGGAAACTATGGCTACACCTTC; CDR3: CATSSTRVSGNYGYTF
size: few; length: 15; D: .; V: TRBV30; J: TRBJ2-2; DNA: TGTGCCTGGACAGCCGGGACACCTTGGGCCGGGGAGCTGTTTTTT; CDR3: CAWTAGTPWAGELFF
size: few; length: 15; D: .; V: TRBV5-4; J: TRBJ2-3; DNA: TGTGCCAGCAGCATACGAACCACAGGGACAGATACGCAGTATTTT; CDR3: CASSIRTTGTDTQYF
size: few; length: 14; D: TRBD1; V: TRBV6-1; J: TRBJ1-5; DNA: TGTGCCAGCAGAACGGGACAGGGGTATCAGCCCCAGCATTTT; CDR3: CASRTGQGYQPQHF
size: .; length: 13; D: .; V: TRBV2; J: TRBJ1-1; DNA: TGTGCCAACGCCCAGGGGCAGGACACTGAAGCTTTCTTT; CDR3: CANAQGQDTEAFF
size: .; length: 13; D: .; V: TRBV30; J: TRBJ1-1; DNA: TGTGCCTGGAGTTCCGGGATGAACACTGAAGCTTTCTTT; CDR3: CAWSSGMNTEAFF
size: .; length: 15; D: .; V: TRBV5-5; J: TRBJ2-2; DNA: TGTGCCAGCAGCCCGCAGGGTTCTCCCACCGGGGAGCTGTTTTTT; CDR3: CASSPQGSPTGELFF
size: .; length: 15; D: TRBD1; V: TRBV7-9; J: TRBJ1-5; DNA: TGTGCCAGCAGCGCCAACAGGGGAAGCAATCAGCCCCAGCATTTT; CDR3: CASSANRGSNQPQHF
size: .; length: 13; D: .; V: TRBV6-5; J: TRBJ2-3; DNA: TGTGCCAGCCGAGAATGGGAGACAGATACGCAGTATTTT; CDR3: CASREWETDTQYF
size: few; length: 11; D: TRBD2; V: TRBV18; J: TRBJ2-1; DNA: TGTGCCAGCTCGACTAGCGGGATGCAGTTCTTC; CDR3: CASSTSGMQFF
size: few; length: 14; D: TRBD1; V: TRBV30; J: TRBJ1-5; DNA: TGTGCCTGGAGTATAACAGGGGTTGGTCAGCCCCAGCATTTT; CDR3: CAWSITGVGQPQHF
size: .; length: 16; D: .; V: TRBV15; J: TRBJ2-2; DNA: TGTGCCACCAGCAGGCAGGGTCTAGGGTACACCGGGGAGCTGTTTTTT; CDR3: CATSRQGLGYTGELFF
size: few; length: 15; D: TRBD1; V: TRBV19; J: TRBJ1-1; DNA: TGTGCCAGTAGTACCCAGGACAGGGTGGGCACTGAAGCTTTCTTT; CDR3: CASSTQDRVGTEAFF
size: .; length: 15; D: TRBD1; V: TRBV7-6; J: TRBJ2-7; DNA: TGTGCCAGCAGCCCCAGGACAGGGGCACCCTACGAGCAGTACTTC; CDR3: CASSPRTGAPYEQYF
size: few; length: 13; D: TRBD1; V: TRBV25-1; J: TRBJ1-2; DNA: TGTGCCAGCACCAATGACAGGGACCATGGCTACACCTTC; CDR3: CASTNDRDHGYTF
size: .; length: 15; D: .; V: TRBV7-9; J: TRBJ2-1; DNA: TGTGCCAGCAGCACGGGGCCGAGGGGAGGCAATGAGCAGTTCTTC; CDR3: CASSTGPRGGNEQFF
size: .; length: 12; D: TRBD2; V: TRBV30; J: TRBJ2-7; DNA: TGTGCCTGGAAGTCGGGGGGGCGCGAGCAGTACTTC; CDR3: CAWKSGGREQYF
size: .; length: 12; D: .; V: TRBV6-1; J: TRBJ1-1; DNA: TGTGCCAGCATGGTACTAAACACTGAAGCTTTCTTT; CDR3: CASMVLNTEAFF
size: .; length: 19; D: TRBD2; V: TRBV9; J: TRBJ2-1; DNA: TGTGCCAGCAGCGTAGCTACTAGCGGGGGGGCGTTTATCTACAATGAGCAGTTCTTC; CDR3: CASSVATSGGAFIYNEQFF
size: .; length: 14; D: TRBD1; V: TRBV2; J: TRBJ1-5; DNA: TGTGCCAGCAGTACAACAGGGGGCTCACAGCCCCAGCATTTT; CDR3: CASSTTGGSQPQHF
size: few; length: 11; D: .; V: TRBV30; J: TRBJ2-7; DNA: TGTGCCTGGCTAACCTCCTACGAGCAGTACTTC; CDR3: CAWLTSYEQYF
size: .; length: 13; D: TRBD1; V: TRBV29-1; J: TRBJ1-1; DNA: TGCAGCGTTTCGGACAGGGCACAAGCTGAAGCTTTCTTT; CDR3: CSVSDRAQAEAFF